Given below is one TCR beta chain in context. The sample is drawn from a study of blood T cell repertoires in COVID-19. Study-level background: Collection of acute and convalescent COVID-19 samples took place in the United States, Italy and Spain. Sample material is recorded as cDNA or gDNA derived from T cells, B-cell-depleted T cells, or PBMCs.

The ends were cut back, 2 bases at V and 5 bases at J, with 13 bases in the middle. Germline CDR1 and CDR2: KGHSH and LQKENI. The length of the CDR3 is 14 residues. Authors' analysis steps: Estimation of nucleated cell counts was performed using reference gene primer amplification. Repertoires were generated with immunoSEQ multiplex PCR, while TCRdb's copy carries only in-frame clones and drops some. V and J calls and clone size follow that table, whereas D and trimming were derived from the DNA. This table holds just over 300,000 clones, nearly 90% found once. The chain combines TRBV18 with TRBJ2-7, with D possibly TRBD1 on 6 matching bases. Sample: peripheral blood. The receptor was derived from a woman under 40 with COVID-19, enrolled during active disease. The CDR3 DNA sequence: TGTGCCAGCTCACCATTGCCACAGGGCCACGAGCAGTACGTC. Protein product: CASSPLPQGHEQYV.